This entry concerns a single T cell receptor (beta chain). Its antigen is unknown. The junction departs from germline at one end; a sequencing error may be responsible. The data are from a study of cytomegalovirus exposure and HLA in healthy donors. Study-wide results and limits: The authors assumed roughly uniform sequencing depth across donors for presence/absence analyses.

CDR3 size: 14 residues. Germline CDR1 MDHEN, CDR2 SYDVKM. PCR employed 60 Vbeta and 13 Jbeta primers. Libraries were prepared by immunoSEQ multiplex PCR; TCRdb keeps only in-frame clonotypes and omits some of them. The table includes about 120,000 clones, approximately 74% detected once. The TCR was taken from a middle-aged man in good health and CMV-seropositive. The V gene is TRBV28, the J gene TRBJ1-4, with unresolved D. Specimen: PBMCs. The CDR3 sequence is CVSSQTLTNEKLFF. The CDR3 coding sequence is TGTGTCAGCAGCCAGACACTCACTAATGAAAAACTGTTTTTT.